This TCR beta chain stems from a study of regulatory T cells in long-lasting Graves disease. Study-wide results and caveats: Gene preferences differed: TRBV28, TRBJ1-2, TRBJ2-5 in persistent cases.

Arm-PCR of CDR3 regions with iRepertoire HTBI primers generated TCR beta libraries. TCRdb used MiXCR to reprocess the multiplex PCR reads, holding one entry per CDR3 protein. The table shows hundreds of thousands of distinct CDR3 sequences, with 15% to 20% occurring only once. Per the germline V gene, CDR1 is SGHRS and CDR2 is YFSETQ. The trim removed 4 bases at V and 2 bases at J, leaving 8 bases unmatched. This CDR3 is built from 15 residues. The time point is: newly diagnosed GD, antithyroid drugs for less than 3 months. Generation of the TCR library employed RNA extracted from PBMCs. In its sample, this clonotype was seen many times. The target antigen is unknown. Another study also made use of these data, one on T cells in Graves' hyperthyroidism and ophthalmopathy.

The sample in question was peripheral blood mononuclear cells (PBMCs), obtained at new diagnosis, from a patient treated with antithyroid drugs. The rearrangement joins TRBV5-1 to TRBJ2-7; 8 bases agree with TRBD2. This clonotype originated in a woman aged 30 to 39 with Graves disease. CDR3 in amino acids: CASSPGPGGTYEQYF. In DNA form, the CDR3 reads TGCGCCAGCAGCCCGGGGCCGGGAGGGACCTACGAGCAGTACTTC.